The 16 T cell receptor beta chains below all came from one sample that was sequenced in a study of T-cell reconstitution after alpha-beta-depleted transplantation in children. The TCRbeta library was prepared with unique molecular identifiers. Via MiXCR, TCRdb re-called the PCR reads, giving one row per CDR3 protein. The repertoire holds some 340,000 distinct CDR3 sequences, with 10% as singletons. The specimen was PBMCs from the stem cell graft donor, collected from the stem cell graft. Every receptor here comes from a human donor who donated a stem cell graft to a child with acute lymphoblastic leukemia.

The sample holds one count of this clonotype. The J gene is TRBJ2-2, the V gene TRBV20-1, with D perhaps TRBD1 or TRBD2 (6 bases each). Between the trimmed V and J ends, which lost 5 bases and 6 bases, there was a span of 16 bases. Germline values: CDR1 DFQATT, CDR2 SNEGSKA (reference sequence). The CDR3 extends over 14 amino acids. Here the CDR3 DNA reads TGCAGTGCTGTAACCTTTAGGGGGGCCGGGGAGCTGTTTTTT. It encodes CSAVTFRGAGELFF.

Only a few counts were recorded for this clonotype. V is TRBV12-3 or TRBV12-4 and J is TRBJ1-3, with D hard to call. The CDR3 totals 11 residues. V was shortened by 6 bases and J by 8 bases, with 8 bases between the two germline ends. CDR3: CASRIADTIYF. Written as DNA, the CDR3 is TGTGCCAGCAGGATCGCAGACACCATATATTTT.

The chain employs TRBV30 and TRBJ2-1; 8 nucleotides match TRBD2. CDR1 and CDR2 from the germline V gene are GTSNPN and SVGIG (reference sequence). V shed 2 bases, J shed 8 bases, and the junction held 11 bases outside the gene matches. The CDR3 contains 15 residues. The CDR3 region is CAWSLTGGSGDEQFF. The CDR3 DNA sequence: TGTGCCTGGAGTTTGACGGGAGGGTCCGGGGATGAGCAGTTCTTC.

This clonotype was recorded at least ten times. The V gene is TRBV20-1, the J gene TRBJ2-2, with D tentatively TRBD1 (5 bases). The CDR3 is made up of 12 amino acids. V was pared by 3 bases and J by 3 bases, with 5 bases between. Per germline, CDR1 DFQATT and CDR2 SNEGSKA (reference sequence). CDR3 bases: TGCAGTGCTAGGGGGCACACCGGGGAGCTGTTTTTT. Translation: CSARGHTGELFF.

In its sample, this clonotype was seen a few times. The rearrangement links TRBV5-1 to TRBJ1-1; D is ambiguous. V shed 1 base and J shed 0 bases, with 10 bases lying between them. The CDR3 totals 15 residues. Germline V lookup: CDR1 SGHRS, CDR2 YFSETQ. The CDR3 region is CASSLPTYMNTEAFF. The DNA for the CDR3 is TGCGCCAGCAGCTTGCCTACTTACATGAACACTGAAGCTTTCTTT.

This clonotype has more than one count but fewer than ten. The rearrangement joins TRBV7-2 to TRBJ2-5; TRBD2 agrees at 10 bases. CDR1 SGHTA and CDR2 FQGNSA come from the germline V gene. This CDR3 has 16 amino acids. J lost 4 bases, V lost 5 bases, and 10 bases had no gene match. CDR3 residues: CASSVLAGVRAETQYF. CDR3 bases: TGTGCCAGCAGCGTCCTAGCGGGAGTAAGGGCAGAGACCCAGTACTTC.

The table lists this clonotype with many counts. The gene calls are TRBV5-1 and TRBJ2-3; TRBD2 matches at 10 bases. Germline V gene sequence: CDR1 SGHRS, CDR2 YFSETQ. Germline trimming cut 4 bases from V and 2 bases from J; bases unmatched to any gene: 4. This CDR3 is 15 amino acids long. The chain's CDR3 is CASSPGLADTDTQYF. DNA of the CDR3: TGCGCCAGCAGCCCCGGACTAGCGGACACAGATACGCAGTATTTT.

V gene TRBV11-2 combines with J gene TRBJ2-2, with D unresolved. Germline CDR1 is SGHAT and CDR2 is FQNNGV. This CDR3 has 19 amino acids. V lost 2 bases and J 1 base, leaving 20 bases between the germline ends. The CDR3 spells CASSLRLLGAERNTGELFF. Here the CDR3 DNA reads TGTGCCAGCAGCTTAAGGCTCCTCGGAGCTGAAAGGAACACCGGGGAGCTGTTTTTT.

This clonotype has a handful of counts. The chain combines TRBV4-3 with TRBJ2-7; D ambiguous. V was clipped by 4 bases and J by 2 bases, with 12 bases between them. The germline gives CDR1 LGHNA, CDR2 YSLEER. This CDR3 has 14 amino acids. The CDR3 DNA sequence: TGCGCCAGCAGCCGGAATAGTGGGACCTACGAGCAGTACTTC. It specifies CASSRNSGTYEQYF.

This clonotype occurred a few times. The chain has TRBV7-9 and TRBJ2-7; D tentatively fits TRBD1 or TRBD2 (5 bases each). Germline CDR1 reads SEHNR; CDR2 reads FQNEAQ (reference sequence). This CDR3 comprises 16 residues. Between the trimmed V and J ends, which lost 1 base and 2 bases, there was a span of 15 bases. CDR3 sequence reads: CASSLDVEGPAYEQYF. CDR3 sequence (DNA): TGTGCCAGCAGCTTAGATGTAGAGGGGCCGGCCTACGAGCAGTACTTC.

On this clonotype itself: The junction and the germline gene differ at one end; a read error may be behind it. V gene TRBV12-3 or TRBV12-4 combines with J gene TRBJ1-4; 7 bases are a match to TRBD1. The CDR3 contains 14 residues. The CDR3 here is CASSLQGESENLFF. CDR3 DNA sequence: TGTGCCAGCAGTTTACAGGGGGAAAGTGAAAACCTGTTTTTT.

The rearrangement joins TRBV5-1 to TRBJ2-7; D may match TRBD1 or TRBD2 (5 bases each). Germline CDR1 reads SGHRS; CDR2 reads YFSETQ. The CDR3 has 20 amino acids. V lost 0 bases, J lost 0 bases, and 25 bases lay in between. The CDR3 region is CASSLASRVAPGLSSYEQYF. DNA of the CDR3: TGCGCCAGCAGCTTGGCTTCCAGGGTAGCGCCGGGTCTAAGCTCCTACGAGCAGTACTTC.

The genes are TRBV11-1 and TRBJ2-2; TRBD1 aligns across 8 bases. The V gene's germline CDR1 is SGHAT and CDR2 FQDESV (reference sequence). The trim removed 5 bases at V and 4 bases at J, leaving 15 bases unmatched. CDR3 length: 18 residues. DNA for the CDR3: TGTGCCAGCAGCCCGACTTATGGACAGGGAAGGAGCACCGGGGAGCTGTTTTTT. Its protein is CASSPTYGQGRSTGELFF.

This sequence joins TRBV12-3 or TRBV12-4 and TRBJ2-6, with D hard to call. V shed 1 base and J shed 0 bases, with 4 bases lying between them. This CDR3 comprises 15 residues. CDR3 residues: CASSLGVSGANVLTF. The CDR3 nucleotides read TGTGCCAGCAGTTTAGGGGTCTCTGGGGCCAACGTCCTGACTTTC.

In this sample, this clonotype turned up a few times. The gene calls are TRBV3-1 and TRBJ2-1; either TRBD1 or TRBD2 may fit D (5 bases each). This CDR3 has 13 residues. Germline lookup yields CDR1 LGHDT and CDR2 YNNKEL (reference sequence). V was pared by 3 bases and J by 11 bases, with 14 bases between. CDR3 protein: CASSHGGATKQFF. CDR3 bases: TGTGCCAGCAGCCATGGGGGTGCAACAAAGCAGTTCTTC.

This clonotype was detected a few times. The chain is built from TRBV30 and TRBJ1-2, with D perhaps TRBD1 (6 bases). Germline V CDR1 and CDR2: GTSNPN, SVGIG (reference sequence). CDR3 size: 13 residues. V gave up 3 bases and J gave up 8 bases, with 16 bases separating them. The CDR3 protein is CAWSYQQGHGYTF. The CDR3 coding sequence is TGTGCCTGGAGCTACCAACAGGGACACGGCTACACCTTC.